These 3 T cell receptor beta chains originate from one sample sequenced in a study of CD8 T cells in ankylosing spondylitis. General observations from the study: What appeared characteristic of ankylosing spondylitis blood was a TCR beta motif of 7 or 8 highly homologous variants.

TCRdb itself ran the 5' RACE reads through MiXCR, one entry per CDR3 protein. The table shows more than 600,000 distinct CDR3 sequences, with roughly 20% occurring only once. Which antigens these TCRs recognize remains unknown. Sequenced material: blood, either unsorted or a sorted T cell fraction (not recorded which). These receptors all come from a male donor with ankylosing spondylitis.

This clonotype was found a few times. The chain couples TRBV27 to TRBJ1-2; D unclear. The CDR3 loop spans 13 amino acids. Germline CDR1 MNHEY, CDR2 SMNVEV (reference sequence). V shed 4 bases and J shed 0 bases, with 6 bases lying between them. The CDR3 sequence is CASSSSSNYGYTF. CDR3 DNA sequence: TGTGCCAGCAGTTCCTCATCTAACTATGGCTACACCTTC.

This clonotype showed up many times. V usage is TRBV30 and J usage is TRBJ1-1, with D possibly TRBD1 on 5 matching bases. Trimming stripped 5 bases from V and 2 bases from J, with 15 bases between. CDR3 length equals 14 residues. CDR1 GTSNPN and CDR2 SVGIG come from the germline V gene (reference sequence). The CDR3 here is CAWLMAGRNTEAFF. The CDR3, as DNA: TGTGCCTGGCTTATGGCAGGGCGAAACACTGAAGCTTTCTTT. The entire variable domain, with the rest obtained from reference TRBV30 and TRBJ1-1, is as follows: SQTIHQWPATLVQPVGSPLSLECTVEGTSNPNLYWYRQAAGRGLQLLFYSVGIGQISSEVPQNLSASRPQDRQFILSSKKLLLSDSGFYLCAWLMAGRNTEAFFGQGTRLTVV.

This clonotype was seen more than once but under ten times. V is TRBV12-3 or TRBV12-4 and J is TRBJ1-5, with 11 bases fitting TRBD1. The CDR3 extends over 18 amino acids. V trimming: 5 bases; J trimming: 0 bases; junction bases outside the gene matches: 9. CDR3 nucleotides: TGTGCCAGCAGTCCAGGACAGGGGGCAGCGTCTAGCAATCAGCCCCAGCATTTT. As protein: CASSPGQGAASSNQPQHF.